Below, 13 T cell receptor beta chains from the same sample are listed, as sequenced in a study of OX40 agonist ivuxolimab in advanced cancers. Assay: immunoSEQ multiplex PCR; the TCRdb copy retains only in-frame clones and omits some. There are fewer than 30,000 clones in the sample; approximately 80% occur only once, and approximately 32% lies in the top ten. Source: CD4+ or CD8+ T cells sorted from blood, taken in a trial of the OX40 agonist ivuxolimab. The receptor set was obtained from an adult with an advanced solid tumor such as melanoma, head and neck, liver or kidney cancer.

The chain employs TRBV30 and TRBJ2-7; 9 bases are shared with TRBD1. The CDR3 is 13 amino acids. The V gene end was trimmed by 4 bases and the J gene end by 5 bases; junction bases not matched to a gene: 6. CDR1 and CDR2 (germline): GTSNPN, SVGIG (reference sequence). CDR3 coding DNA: TGTGCCTGGACCGGGACAGGGAGGAACGAGCAGTACTTC. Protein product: CAWTGTGRNEQYF.

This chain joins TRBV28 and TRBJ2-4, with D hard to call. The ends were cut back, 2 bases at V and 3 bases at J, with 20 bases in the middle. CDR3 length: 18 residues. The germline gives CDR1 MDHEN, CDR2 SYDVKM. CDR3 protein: CASSLAFGEDGRKNIQYF. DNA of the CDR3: TGTGCCAGCAGTTTAGCTTTTGGCGAGGACGGGCGCAAAAACATTCAGTACTTC.

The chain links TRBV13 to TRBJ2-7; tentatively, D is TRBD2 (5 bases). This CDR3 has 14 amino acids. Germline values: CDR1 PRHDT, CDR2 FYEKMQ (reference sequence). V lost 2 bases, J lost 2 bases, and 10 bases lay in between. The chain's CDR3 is CASSLFGVAYEQYF. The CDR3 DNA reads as TGTGCCAGCAGCTTATTCGGGGTGGCCTACGAGCAGTACTTC.

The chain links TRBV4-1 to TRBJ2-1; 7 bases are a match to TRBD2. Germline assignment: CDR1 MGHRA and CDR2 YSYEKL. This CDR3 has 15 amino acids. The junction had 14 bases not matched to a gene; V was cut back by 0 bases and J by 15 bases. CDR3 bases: TGCGCCAGCAGCCAAGACCGTGGTGTAGGCCAGCGGGGGTTCTTC. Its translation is CASSQDRGVGQRGFF.

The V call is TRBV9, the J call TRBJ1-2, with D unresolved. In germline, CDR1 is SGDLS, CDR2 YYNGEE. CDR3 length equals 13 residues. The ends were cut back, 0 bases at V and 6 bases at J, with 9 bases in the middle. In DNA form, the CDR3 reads TGTGCCAGCAGCGTAGGGGCGCGAGATGGCTACACCTTC. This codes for CASSVGARDGYTF.

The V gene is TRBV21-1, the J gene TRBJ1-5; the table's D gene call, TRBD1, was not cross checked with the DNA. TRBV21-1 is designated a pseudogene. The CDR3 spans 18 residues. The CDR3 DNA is TGTGCCAGCAGCAAAATGTGGAGCAGGGGAAATAGCAATCAGCCCCAGCATTTT. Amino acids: CASSKMWSRGNSNQPQHF.

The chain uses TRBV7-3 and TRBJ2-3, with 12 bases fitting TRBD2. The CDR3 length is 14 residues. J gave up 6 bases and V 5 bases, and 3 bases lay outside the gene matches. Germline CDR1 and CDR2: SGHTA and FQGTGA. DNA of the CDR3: TGTGCCAGCAGCCATGGACTAGCGGGGGATACGCAGTATTTT. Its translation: CASSHGLAGDTQYF.

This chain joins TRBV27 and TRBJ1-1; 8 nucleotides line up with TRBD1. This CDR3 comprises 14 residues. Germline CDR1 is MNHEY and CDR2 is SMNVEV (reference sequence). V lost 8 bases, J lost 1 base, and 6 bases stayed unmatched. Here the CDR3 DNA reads TGTGCCAGCGGTAGGACAGGGCGGAACACTGAAGCTTTCTTT. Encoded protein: CASGRTGRNTEAFF.

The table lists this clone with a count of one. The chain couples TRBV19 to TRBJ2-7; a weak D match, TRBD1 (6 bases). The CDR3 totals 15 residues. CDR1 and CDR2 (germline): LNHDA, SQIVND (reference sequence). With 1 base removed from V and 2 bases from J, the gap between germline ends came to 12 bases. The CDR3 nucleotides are TGTGCCAGTAGTATAGGAGGGGGATCGGCCTACGAGCAGTACTTC. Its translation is CASSIGGGSAYEQYF.

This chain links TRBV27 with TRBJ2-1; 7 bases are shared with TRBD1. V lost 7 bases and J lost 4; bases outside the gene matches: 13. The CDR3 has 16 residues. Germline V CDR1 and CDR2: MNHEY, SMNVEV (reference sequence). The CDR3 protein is CASIGPGQITYNEQFF. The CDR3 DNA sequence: TGTGCCAGCATAGGCCCGGGACAGATAACATACAATGAGCAGTTCTTC.

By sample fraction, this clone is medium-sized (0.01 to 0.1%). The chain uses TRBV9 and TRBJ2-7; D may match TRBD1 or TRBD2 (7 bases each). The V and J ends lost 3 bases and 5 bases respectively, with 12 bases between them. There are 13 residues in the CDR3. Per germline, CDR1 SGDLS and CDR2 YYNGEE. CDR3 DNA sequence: TGTGCCAGCAGCGCAGGGGGGGAGGACGAGCAGTACTTC. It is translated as CASSAGGEDEQYF.

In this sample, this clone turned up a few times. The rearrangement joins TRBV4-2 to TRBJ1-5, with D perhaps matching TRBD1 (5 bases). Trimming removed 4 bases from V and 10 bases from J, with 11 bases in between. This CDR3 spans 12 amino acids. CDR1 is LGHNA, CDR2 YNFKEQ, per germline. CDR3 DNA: TGTGCCAGCAGCCTTACCCAGGGCCCCCAGCATTTT. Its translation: CASSLTQGPQHF.

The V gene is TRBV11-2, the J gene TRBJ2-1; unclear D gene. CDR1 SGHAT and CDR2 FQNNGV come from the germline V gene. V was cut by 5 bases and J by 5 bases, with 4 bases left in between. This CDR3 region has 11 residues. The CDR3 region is CASSPDNEQFF. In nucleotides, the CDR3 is TGTGCCAGCAGCCCTGACAATGAGCAGTTCTTC.